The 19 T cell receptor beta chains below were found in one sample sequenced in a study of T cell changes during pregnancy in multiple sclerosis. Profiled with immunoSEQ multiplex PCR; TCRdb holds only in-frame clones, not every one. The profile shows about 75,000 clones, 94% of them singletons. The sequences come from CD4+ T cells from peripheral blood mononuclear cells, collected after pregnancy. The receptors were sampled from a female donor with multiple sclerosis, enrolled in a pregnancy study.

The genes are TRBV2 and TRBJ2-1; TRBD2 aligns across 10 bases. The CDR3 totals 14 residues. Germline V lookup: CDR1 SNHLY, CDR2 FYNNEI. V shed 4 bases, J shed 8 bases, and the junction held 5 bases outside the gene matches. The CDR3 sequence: CASSVLAGVDEQFF. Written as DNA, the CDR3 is TGTGCCAGCAGTGTGCTAGCGGGAGTGGATGAGCAGTTCTTC.

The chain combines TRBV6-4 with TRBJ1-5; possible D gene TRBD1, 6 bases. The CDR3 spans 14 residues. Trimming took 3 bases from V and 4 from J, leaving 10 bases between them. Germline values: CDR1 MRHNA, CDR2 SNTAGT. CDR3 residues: CASSEGAFNQPQHF. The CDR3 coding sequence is TGTGCCAGCAGTGAGGGGGCCTTTAATCAGCCCCAGCATTTT.

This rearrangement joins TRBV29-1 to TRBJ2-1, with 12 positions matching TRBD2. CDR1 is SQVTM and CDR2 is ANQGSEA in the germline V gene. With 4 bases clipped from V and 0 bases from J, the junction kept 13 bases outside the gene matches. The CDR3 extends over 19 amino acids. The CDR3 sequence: CSVVPPGLAGPSSYNEQFF. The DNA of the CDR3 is TGCAGCGTTGTTCCCCCTGGACTAGCGGGACCAAGCTCCTACAATGAGCAGTTCTTC.

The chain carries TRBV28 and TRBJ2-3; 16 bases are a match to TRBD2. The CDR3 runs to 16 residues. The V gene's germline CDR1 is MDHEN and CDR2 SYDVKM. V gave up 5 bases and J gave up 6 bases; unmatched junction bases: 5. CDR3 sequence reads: CASSGTSGRASDTQYF. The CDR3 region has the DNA TGTGCCAGCAGTGGGACTAGCGGGAGGGCCTCGGATACGCAGTATTTT.

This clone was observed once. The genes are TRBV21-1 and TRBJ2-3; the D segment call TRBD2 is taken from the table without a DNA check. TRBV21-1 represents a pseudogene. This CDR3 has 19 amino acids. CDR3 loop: CASTNTAGITISSTDTQYF. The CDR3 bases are TGTGCCAGCACCAATACAGCGGGGATTACTATTTCTAGCACAGATACGCAGTATTTT.

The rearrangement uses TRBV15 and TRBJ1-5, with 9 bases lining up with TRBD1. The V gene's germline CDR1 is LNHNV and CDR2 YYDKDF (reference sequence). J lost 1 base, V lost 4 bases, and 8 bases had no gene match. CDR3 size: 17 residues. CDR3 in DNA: TGTGCCACCAGCAAACGAACCGGGACAGGGAGCAATCAGCCCCAGCATTTT. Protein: CATSKRTGTGSNQPQHF.

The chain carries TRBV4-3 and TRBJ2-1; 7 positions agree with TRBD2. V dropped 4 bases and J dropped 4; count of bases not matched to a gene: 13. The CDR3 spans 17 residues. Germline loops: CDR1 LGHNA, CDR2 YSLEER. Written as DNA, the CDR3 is TGCGCCAGCAGCCCCTCGAACGAGAGCGGGAAGTACAATGAGCAGTTCTTC. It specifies CASSPSNESGKYNEQFF.

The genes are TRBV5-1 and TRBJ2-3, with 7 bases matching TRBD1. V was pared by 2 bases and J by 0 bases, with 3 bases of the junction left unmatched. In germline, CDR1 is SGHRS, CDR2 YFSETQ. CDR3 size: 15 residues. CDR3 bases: TGCGCCAGCAGCTTCACAGGGGTTAGCACAGATACGCAGTATTTT. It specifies CASSFTGVSTDTQYF.

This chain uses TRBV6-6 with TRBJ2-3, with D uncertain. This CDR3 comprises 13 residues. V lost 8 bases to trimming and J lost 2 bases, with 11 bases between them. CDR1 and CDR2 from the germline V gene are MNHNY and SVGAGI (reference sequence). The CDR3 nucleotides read TGTGCCAGCTACAGTCGAAACACAGATACGCAGTATTTT. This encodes CASYSRNTDTQYF.

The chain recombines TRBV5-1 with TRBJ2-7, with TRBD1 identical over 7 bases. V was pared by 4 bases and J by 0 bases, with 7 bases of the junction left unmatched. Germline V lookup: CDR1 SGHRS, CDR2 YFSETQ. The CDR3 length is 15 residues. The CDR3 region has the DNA TGCGCCAGCAGCGGTGGGACAGTGAGCTCCTACGAGCAGTACTTC. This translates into CASSGGTVSSYEQYF.

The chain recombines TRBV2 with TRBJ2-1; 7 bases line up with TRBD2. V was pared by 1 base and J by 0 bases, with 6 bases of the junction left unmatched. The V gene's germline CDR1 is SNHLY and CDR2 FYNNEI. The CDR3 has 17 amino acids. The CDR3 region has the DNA TGTGCCAGCAGTGAAGTGGGGAGGGTTGGCTCCTACAATGAGCAGTTCTTC. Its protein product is CASSEVGRVGSYNEQFF.

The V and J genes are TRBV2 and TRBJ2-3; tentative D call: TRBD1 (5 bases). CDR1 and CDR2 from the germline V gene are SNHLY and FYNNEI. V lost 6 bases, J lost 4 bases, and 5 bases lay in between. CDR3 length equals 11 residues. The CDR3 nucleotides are TGTGCCAGCAGACAGGCAGATACGCAGTATTTT. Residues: CASRQADTQYF.

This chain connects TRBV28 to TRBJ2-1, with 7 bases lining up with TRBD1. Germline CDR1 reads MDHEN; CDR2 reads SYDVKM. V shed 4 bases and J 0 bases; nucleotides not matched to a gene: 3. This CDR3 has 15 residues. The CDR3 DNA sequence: TGTGCCAGCAGTTCAGGGGGTTCCTCCTACAATGAGCAGTTCTTC. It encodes CASSSGGSSYNEQFF. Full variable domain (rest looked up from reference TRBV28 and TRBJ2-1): DVKVTQSSRYLVKRTGEKVFLECVQDMDHENMFWYRQDPGLGLRLIYFSYDVKMKEKGDIPEGYSVSREKKERFSLILESASTNQTSMYLCASSSGGSSYNEQFFGPGTRLTVL.

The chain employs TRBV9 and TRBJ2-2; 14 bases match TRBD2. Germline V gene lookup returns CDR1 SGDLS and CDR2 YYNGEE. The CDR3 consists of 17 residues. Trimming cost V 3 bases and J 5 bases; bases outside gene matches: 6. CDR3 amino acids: CASSGGLAGVLTGELFF. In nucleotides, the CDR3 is TGTGCCAGCAGCGGGGGACTAGCGGGAGTACTAACCGGGGAGCTGTTTTTT.

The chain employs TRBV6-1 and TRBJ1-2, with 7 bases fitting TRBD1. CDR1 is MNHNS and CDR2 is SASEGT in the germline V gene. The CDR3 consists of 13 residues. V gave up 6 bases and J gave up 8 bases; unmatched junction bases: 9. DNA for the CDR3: TGTGCCAGCAGCGGATTGACAGGGAACGGCTACACCTTC. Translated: CASSGLTGNGYTF.

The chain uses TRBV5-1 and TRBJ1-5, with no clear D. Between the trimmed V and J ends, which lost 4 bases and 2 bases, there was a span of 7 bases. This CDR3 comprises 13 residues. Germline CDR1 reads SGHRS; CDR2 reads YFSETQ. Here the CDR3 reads CASSRHGNQPQHF. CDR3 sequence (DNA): TGCGCCAGCAGCAGACATGGCAATCAGCCCCAGCATTTT.

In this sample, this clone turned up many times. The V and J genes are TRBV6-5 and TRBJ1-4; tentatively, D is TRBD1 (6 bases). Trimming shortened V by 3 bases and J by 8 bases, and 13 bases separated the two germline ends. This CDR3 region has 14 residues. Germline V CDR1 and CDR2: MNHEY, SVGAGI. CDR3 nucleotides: TGTGCCAGCAGTTATACTCAAGGGGGAGAAAAACTGTTTTTT. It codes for CASSYTQGGEKLFF.

CDR3 protein: CASSYRLAGVAEQFF. In DNA form, the CDR3 reads TGTGCCAGCAGCTACCGACTAGCGGGAGTGGCTGAGCAGTTCTTC. The V gene is TRBV11-1, the J gene TRBJ2-1; TRBD2 matches 12 bases. Unmatched junction bases numbered 7, after V lost 4 bases and J lost 9 bases. The CDR3 is made up of 15 amino acids. Germline CDR1 reads SGHAT; CDR2 reads FQDESV (reference sequence).

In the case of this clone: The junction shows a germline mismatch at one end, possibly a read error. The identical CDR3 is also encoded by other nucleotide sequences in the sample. CDR3 DNA sequence: TGTGCCAGCAGTGAAGAGGGGCAGGGGTGCTATACCTTC. Translating it yields CASSEEGQGCYTF. The chain couples TRBV2 to TRBJ1-2; TRBD1 is a possible D gene (6 bases). Germline values: CDR1 SNHLY, CDR2 FYNNEI. CDR3 size: 13 residues.